This T cell receptor beta chain was sequenced during a study of T cell repertoires in cytomegalovirus infection (dated by TCRdb to the late 2010s). In terms of the full investigation: Peptide stimulations targeted recently identified HLA-C-restricted CMV epitopes, whose presentation resists viral immunomodulation, together with well-studied HLA-B-restricted epitopes. Donor HLA type was relevant to the analysis, as public TCR beta signatures indicated carriage of CMV infection together with the matching HLA type. Results the study describes overall, beyond this receptor: In both this cohort and an independent roughly 330-donor cohort, the cumulative frequency of public TCR beta family members distinguished carriers of CMV infection plus the relevant HLA type. The ex vivo response was dominated by HLA-C-restricted CMV-specific TCR beta clonotypes, which also provided the single most frequent clonotype in two of eight donors.

The run used an Illumina HiSeq 1500. TCRdb handled the public reads itself, with Q25 trimming in fastp and clone calling in MiXCR, and kept productive beta chains. CDR3 protein duplicates are merged, each entry listing the most common genes and DNA. A total of around 340,000 distinct CDR3 sequences appear in this sample, about 27% of them only once. Around 20% of the sample belongs to the ten largest clones. The CDR3 spans 14 residues, from the cysteine through the phenylalanine. Only the CDR3 DNA is retained, 42 bases long and in frame from the first base. CDR1 and CDR2, looked up from the germline V gene, are SGHTA and FQGNSA. The V end loses 1 base and the J end loses 0 bases, and a stretch of 7 bases separates them. Ten or more counts support this clonotype. Its recognized antigen is unknown. No much larger clone is present one base from it, and per-base qualities are unavailable. In the paper's terms, the treatment or condition label means: in vitro stimulation with specific CMV peptide epitopes to enrich CMV-specific T cells.

Here the chain combines TRBV7-2 and TRBJ2-7; the D gene is not confidently resolved. This receptor was identified in a human donor in good health (CMV status not recorded). Some clones in this sample may be carry-over from other donors' samples. The input for sequencing was cultured PBMCs, taken from culture after CMV antigen stimulation. This receptor has the CDR3 CASSLGVHSYEQYF. The DNA is TGTGCCAGCAGCTTAGGCGTCCACTCCTACGAGCAGTACTTC.